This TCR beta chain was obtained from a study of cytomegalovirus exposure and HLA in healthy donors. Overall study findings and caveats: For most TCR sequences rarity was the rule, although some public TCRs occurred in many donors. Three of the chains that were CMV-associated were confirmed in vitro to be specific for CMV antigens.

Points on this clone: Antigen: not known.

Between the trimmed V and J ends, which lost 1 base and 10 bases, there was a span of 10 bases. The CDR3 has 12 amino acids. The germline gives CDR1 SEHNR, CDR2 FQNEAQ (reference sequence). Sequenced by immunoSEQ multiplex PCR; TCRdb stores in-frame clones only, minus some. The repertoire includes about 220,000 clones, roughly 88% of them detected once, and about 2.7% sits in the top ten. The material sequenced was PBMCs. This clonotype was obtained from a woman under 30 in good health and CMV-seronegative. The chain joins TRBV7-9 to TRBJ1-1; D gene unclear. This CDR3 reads CASSLGRDGAFF. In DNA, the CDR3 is TGTGCCAGCAGCTTAGGGAGGGATGGAGCTTTCTTT.